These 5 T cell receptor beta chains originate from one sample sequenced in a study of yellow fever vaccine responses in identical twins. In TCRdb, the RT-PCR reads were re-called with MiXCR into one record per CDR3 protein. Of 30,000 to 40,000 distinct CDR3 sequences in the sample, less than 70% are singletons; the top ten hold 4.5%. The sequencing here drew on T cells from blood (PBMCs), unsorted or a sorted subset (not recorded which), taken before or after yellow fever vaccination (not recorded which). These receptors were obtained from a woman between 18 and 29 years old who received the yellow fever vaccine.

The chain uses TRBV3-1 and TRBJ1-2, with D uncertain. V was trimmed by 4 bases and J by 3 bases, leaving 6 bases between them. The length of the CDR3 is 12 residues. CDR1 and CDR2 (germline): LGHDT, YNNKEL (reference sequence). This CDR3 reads CASSLEDYGYTF. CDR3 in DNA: TGTGCCAGCAGCCTGGAGGACTATGGCTACACCTTC. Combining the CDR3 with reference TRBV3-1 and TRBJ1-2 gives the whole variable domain DTAVSQTPKYLVTQMGNDKSIKCEQNLGHDTMYWYKQDSKKFLKIMFSYNNKELIINETVPNRFSPKSPDKAHLNLHINSLELGDSAVYFCASSLEDYGYTFGSGTRLTVV.

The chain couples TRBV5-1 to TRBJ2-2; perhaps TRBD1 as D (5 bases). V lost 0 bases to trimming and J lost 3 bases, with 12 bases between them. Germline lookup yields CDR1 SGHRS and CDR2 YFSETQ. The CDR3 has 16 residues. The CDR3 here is CASSLVQGLDTGELFF. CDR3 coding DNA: TGCGCCAGCAGCTTGGTCCAGGGTCTCGACACCGGGGAGCTGTTTTTT.

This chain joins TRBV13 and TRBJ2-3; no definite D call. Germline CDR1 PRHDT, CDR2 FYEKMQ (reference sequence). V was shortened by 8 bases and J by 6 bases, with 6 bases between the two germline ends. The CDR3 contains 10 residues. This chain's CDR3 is CASVVDTQYF. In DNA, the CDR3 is TGTGCCAGCGTTGTCGATACGCAGTATTTT. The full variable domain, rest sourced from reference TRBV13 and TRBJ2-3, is AAGVIQSPRHLIKEKRETATLKCYPIPRHDTVYWYQQGPGQDPQFLISFYEKMQSDKGSIPDRFSAQQFSDYHSELNMSSLELGDSALYFCASVVDTQYFGPGTRLTVL.

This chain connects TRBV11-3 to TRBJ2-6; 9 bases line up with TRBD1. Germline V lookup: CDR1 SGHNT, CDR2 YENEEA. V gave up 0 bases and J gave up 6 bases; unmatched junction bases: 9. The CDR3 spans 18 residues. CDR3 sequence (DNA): TGTGCCAGCAGCTTAGAAAGCCCGGGACAGGGAGCGGCCAACGTCCTGACTTTC. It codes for CASSLESPGQGAANVLTF.

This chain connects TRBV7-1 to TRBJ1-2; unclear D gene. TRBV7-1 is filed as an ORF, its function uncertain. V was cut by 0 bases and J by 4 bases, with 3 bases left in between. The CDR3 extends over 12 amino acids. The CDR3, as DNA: TGTGCCAGCAGCTCAGCGGGCTATGGCTACACCTTC. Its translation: CASSSAGYGYTF.